A single sample gave rise to the 24 T cell receptor beta chains below, sequenced in a study of human T cells and chemical hapten exposure. MiXCR, run by TCRdb on the RACE reads, gives a single entry per CDR3 protein. The sample consists of about 96,000 distinct CDR3 sequences, 9% to 9.5% of them appearing once. Regarding time point: patch test 2, 6 weeks after DPC sensitization. The treatment was: therapeutic diphenylcyclopropenone sensitization with weekly scalp DPC. The source material was whole blood, sampled in connection with sensitization to the hapten diphenylcyclopropenone (DPC). The receptors were gathered from a woman in her forties with alopecia areata. Some clones in this sample may be carry-over from other donors' samples.

This clonotype has ten or more counts. The chain joins TRBV12-3 or TRBV12-4 to TRBJ1-5; TRBD1 might be the D (6 bases). V gave up 1 base and J gave up 3 bases, with 10 bases separating them. The CDR3 is 15 residues long. The CDR3 spells CASSLGGGLNQPQHF. The CDR3 nucleotides read TGTGCCAGCAGTTTAGGAGGGGGACTCAATCAGCCCCAGCATTTT.

The CDR3 protein is CASSLRGALGGTQYF. CDR3 nucleotides: TGTGCCAGCAGTTTACGGGGGGCCCTCGGGGGGACCCAGTACTTC. The chain combines TRBV28 with TRBJ2-5; TRBD2 might be the D (7 bases). This CDR3 comprises 15 residues. The V and J ends lost 2 bases and 7 bases respectively, with 17 bases between them. Germline V lookup: CDR1 MDHEN, CDR2 SYDVKM.

This clonotype was counted ten times or more. The chain is built from TRBV3-1 and TRBJ2-1, with a tentative D call TRBD1 (5 bases). Per germline, CDR1 LGHDT and CDR2 YNNKEL (reference sequence). The CDR3 extends over 16 amino acids. Trimming cost V 5 bases and J 7 bases, with 21 bases left between them. The CDR3 here is CASSAPEAGRSNEQFF. The DNA for the CDR3 is TGTGCCAGCAGCGCCCCAGAGGCAGGGCGGTCGAATGAGCAGTTCTTC.

This clonotype was seen at least ten times. The chain recombines TRBV29-1 with TRBJ2-3; no clear D gene. Germline CDR1 reads SQVTM; CDR2 reads ANQGSEA. Trimming took off 3 bases at V and 1 base at J, with 5 bases between the two ends. CDR3 length: 12 amino acids. Here the CDR3 DNA reads TGCAGCGTTGATCGGGGCACAGATACGCAGTATTTT. Translated: CSVDRGTDTQYF.

This chain uses TRBV5-1 with TRBJ2-7; 11 nucleotides agree with TRBD1. The CDR3 is 14 amino acids. The germline V gene encodes CDR1 SGHRS and CDR2 YFSETQ. V lost 4 bases, J lost 3 bases, and 3 bases stayed unmatched. This CDR3 reads CASSIGTGGYEQYF. CDR3 sequence (DNA): TGCGCCAGCAGCATCGGGACAGGGGGCTACGAGCAGTACTTC.

CDR3 sequence: CASSPGGLETQYF. The CDR3 nucleotides read TGTGCCAGCAGCCCGGGGGGCCTAGAGACCCAGTACTTC. The gene calls are TRBV7-2 and TRBJ2-5; D possibly corresponds to TRBD2 (7 bases). CDR1 SGHTA and CDR2 FQGNSA come from the germline V gene. V lost 5 bases and J 4 bases, leaving 11 bases between the germline ends. The CDR3 totals 13 residues.

The rearrangement joins TRBV28 to TRBJ1-2; D is unclear. V lost 5 bases and J 8 bases, leaving 12 bases between the germline ends. The CDR3 length is 12 residues. Germline V gene data show CDR1 as MDHEN and CDR2 as SYDVKM. This chain's CDR3 is CASSPGSRGYTF. In nucleotides, the CDR3 is TGTGCCAGCAGTCCCGGTTCGCGCGGCTACACCTTC.

The table lists this clonotype with many counts. V is TRBV19 and J is TRBJ2-1; 12 nucleotides line up with TRBD2. V trimming: 5 bases; J trimming: 7 bases; junction bases outside the gene matches: 6. The germline gives CDR1 LNHDA, CDR2 SQIVND (reference sequence). The CDR3 runs to 15 residues. CDR3 amino acids: CASSQLAGGRNEQFF. CDR3 bases: TGTGCCAGTAGTCAGCTAGCGGGAGGGCGAAATGAGCAGTTCTTC. The variable domain in full, completed from reference TRBV19 and TRBJ2-1, reads DGGITQSPKYLFRKEGQNVTLSCEQNLNHDAMYWYRQDPGQGLRLIYYSQIVNDFQKGDIAEGYSVSREKKESFPLTVTSAQKNPTAFYLCASSQLAGGRNEQFFGPGTRLTVL.

This clonotype was found a few times. The V call is TRBV3-1, the J call TRBJ2-1; 11 positions agree with TRBD2. The CDR3 loop spans 17 amino acids. CDR1 and CDR2 (germline): LGHDT, YNNKEL (reference sequence). The V segment lost 1 base and the J segment 4 bases; nucleotides outside the gene matches: 6. CDR3 in amino acids: CASSQGTSGSGYNEQFF. CDR3 in DNA: TGTGCCAGCAGCCAAGGAACTAGCGGGAGCGGGTACAATGAGCAGTTCTTC.

This clonotype was observed a handful of times. V is TRBV20-1 and J is TRBJ1-2; D is undetermined. The CDR3 is made up of 14 amino acids. The germline V and J ends were trimmed by 5 bases and 4 bases, with 17 bases remaining between them. Germline V gene lookup returns CDR1 DFQATT and CDR2 SNEGSKA (reference sequence). DNA of the CDR3: TGCAGTGCTTCCCGCCCTGGGGTAGGCTATGGCTACACCTTC. Protein: CSASRPGVGYGYTF.

This clonotype was observed many times. The chain has TRBV11-2 and TRBJ1-6, with 8 bases that match TRBD1. V was clipped by 4 bases and J by 13 bases; unmatched bases: 6. Germline V gene sequence: CDR1 SGHAT, CDR2 FQNNGV. The CDR3 extends over 13 amino acids. The CDR3 DNA reads TGTGCCAGCAGCTCGGACAGGGTGGAGCCCCTCCACTTT. This gives the protein CASSSDRVEPLHF. Combining the CDR3 with reference TRBV11-2 and TRBJ1-6 gives the whole variable domain EAGVAQSPRYKIIEKRQSVAFWCNPISGHATLYWYQQILGQGPKLLIQFQNNGVVDDSQLPKDRFSAERLKGVDSTLKIQPAKLEDSAVYLCASSSDRVEPLHFGNGTRLTVT.

This clonotype appeared many times. The chain couples TRBV30 to TRBJ2-7; possibly TRBD2 for D (5 bases). Trimming pared 0 bases from V and 3 bases from J, leaving 15 bases between. This CDR3 spans 15 amino acids. The germline gives CDR1 GTSNPN, CDR2 SVGIG (reference sequence). CDR3 bases: TGTGCCTGGAGTGTAGCCCTCGGGATCATCTACGAGCAGTACTTC. Its protein product is CAWSVALGIIYEQYF.

This clonotype occurred a few times. The V and J genes are TRBV29-1 and TRBJ2-2; D is undetermined. Trimming left V 5 bases short and J 7 bases short, with 5 bases between. Germline assignment: CDR1 SQVTM and CDR2 ANQGSEA. The CDR3 consists of 10 residues. CDR3 region: CSVYHGELFF. CDR3 DNA: TGCAGCGTTTATCACGGGGAGCTGTTTTTT.

This clonotype was seen many times. The genes are TRBV5-1 and TRBJ2-7; the D is unclear. Trimming took 3 bases from V and 0 from J, leaving 7 bases between them. Germline CDR1 SGHRS, CDR2 YFSETQ. The CDR3 runs 13 residues. CDR3 sequence: CASSSAASYEQYF. As DNA, the CDR3 is TGCGCCAGCAGCTCGGCGGCCTCCTACGAGCAGTACTTC.

The CDR3 sequence is CASSPRRDRVSEQYF. DNA for the CDR3: TGTGCCAGCAGCCCGCGCCGGGACAGGGTGTCCGAGCAGTACTTC. V is TRBV9 and J is TRBJ2-7; TRBD1 matches 9 bases. This CDR3 comprises 15 residues. Germline CDR1 is SGDLS and CDR2 is YYNGEE. Trimming cost V 4 bases and J 6 bases; bases outside gene matches: 11.

This clonotype has a count of ten or more. The V gene is TRBV12-3 or TRBV12-4, the J gene TRBJ2-4; D may match TRBD1 or TRBD2 (5 bases each). The germline V and J ends were trimmed by 5 bases and 1 base, with 18 bases remaining between them. There are 17 residues in the CDR3. The CDR3 DNA reads TGTGCCAGCAGTATACAAACGGGGCGATCGGCCAAAAACATTCAGTACTTC. Protein sequence: CASSIQTGRSAKNIQYF.

The sample holds many counts of this clonotype. This chain joins TRBV14 and TRBJ2-1; a possible D gene is TRBD1 (6 bases). The V and J ends lost 5 bases and 8 bases respectively, with 13 bases between them. CDR1 SGHDN and CDR2 FVKESK come from the germline V gene. The CDR3 sequence is 13 residues long. In nucleotides, the CDR3 is TGTGCCAGCAGCACCCGACAGGCCGATGAGCAGTTCTTC. Protein: CASSTRQADEQFF.

This clonotype was detected many times. The chain uses TRBV10-3 and TRBJ2-7, with unresolved D. The CDR3 runs to 11 residues. V shed 6 bases and J shed 4 bases, with 7 bases lying between them. The V gene's germline CDR1 is ENHRY and CDR2 SYGVKD. The CDR3, as DNA: TGTGCCATCAGGACCGCATACGAGCAGTACTTC. Protein: CAIRTAYEQYF.

This clonotype was seen ten or more times. The chain has TRBV6-2 or TRBV6-3 and TRBJ2-7, with TRBD2 matching 12 bases. This CDR3 is 17 amino acids long. With 4 bases clipped from V and 0 bases from J, the junction kept 7 bases outside the gene matches. Germline CDR1 reads MNHEY; CDR2 reads SVGEGT. The CDR3 coding sequence is TGTGCCAGCAGTTTTCTAGCGGGAGGGCCCGGCTCCTACGAGCAGTACTTC. Protein product: CASSFLAGGPGSYEQYF.

This rearrangement joins TRBV19 to TRBJ2-2; 9 nucleotides line up with TRBD2. With 9 bases clipped from V and 2 bases from J, the junction kept 10 bases outside the gene matches. The CDR3 sequence is 16 residues long. The germline V gene encodes CDR1 LNHDA and CDR2 SQIVND (reference sequence). The CDR3 nucleotides are TGTGCCAGCGGAAGGAGCGGGAGGCTCAACACCGGGGAGCTGTTTTTT. Residues: CASGRSGRLNTGELFF.

The rearrangement joins TRBV7-9 to TRBJ2-3; D gene unclear. V shed 5 bases and J shed 5 bases, with 8 bases lying between them. The CDR3 runs to 12 residues. From germline, CDR1 is SEHNR and CDR2 FQNEAQ (reference sequence). CDR3 residues: CASSPPRDTQYF. The CDR3 DNA reads TGTGCCAGCAGCCCCCCAAGAGATACGCAGTATTTT. Complete variable domain (other parts from reference TRBV7-9 and TRBJ2-3): DTGVSQNPRHKITKRGQNVTFRCDPISEHNRLYWYRQTLGQGPEFLTYFQNEAQLEKSRLLSDRFSAERPKGSFSTLEIQRTEQGDSAMYLCASSPPRDTQYFGPGTRLTVL.

This clonotype was counted many times. This chain uses TRBV6-5 with TRBJ2-3, with 7 nucleotides matching TRBD2. Trimming removed 5 bases from V and 4 bases from J; junction bases left unmatched: 9. The germline CDR1 and CDR2 sequences are MNHEY and SVGAGI. This CDR3 is 15 amino acids long. DNA of the CDR3: TGTGCCAGCAGTCCCAGACTAGCAGATGCAGATACGCAGTATTTT. It specifies CASSPRLADADTQYF.

The chain couples TRBV2 to TRBJ2-5, with 7 bases fitting TRBD2. V lost 4 bases, J lost 6 bases, and 11 bases stayed unmatched. Germline values: CDR1 SNHLY, CDR2 FYNNEI. This CDR3 comprises 15 residues. The CDR3 is CASSVGGRARQTQYF. CDR3 in DNA: TGTGCCAGCAGTGTTGGAGGGAGGGCCAGGCAGACCCAGTACTTC.

This clonotype was counted at least ten times. V usage is TRBV7-9 and J usage is TRBJ1-1; D unclear. Germline V gene lookup returns CDR1 SEHNR and CDR2 FQNEAQ (reference sequence). V dropped 4 bases and J dropped 7 bases, with 10 bases sitting between them. The CDR3 is made up of 12 amino acids. CDR3 residues: CASSSQDREAFF. The CDR3 DNA sequence: TGTGCCAGCAGCTCCCAGGATCGTGAAGCTTTCTTT.